This T cell receptor beta chain stems from a study of cytomegalovirus exposure and HLA in healthy donors. Study in general: It was reported in a later analysis that the same platform had been used for the 110 or so validation repertoires as for the roughly 670 first-cohort repertoires. Study-level findings and limits: The study recorded around 160 TCR beta chains that were cytomegalovirus-associated. According to a later analysis, TCR clusters from the first cohort tended to co-occur in the roughly 110 validation repertoires.

Germline loops: CDR1 GTSNPN, CDR2 SVGIG (reference sequence). Trimming pared 3 bases from V and 6 bases from J, leaving 15 bases between. The CDR3 has 14 residues. As to this clone: Its antigen is not identified.

The donors were in the roughly 130-subject validation cohort; that cohort was separate from the roughly 700-subject first cohort. Generated by immunoSEQ multiplex PCR, the TCRdb table keeps only in-frame clones and is missing some. Here the sample spans about 330,000 clones, 87% being singletons. The sequencing input was PBMCs. V and J are TRBV30 and TRBJ1-5, with a tentative D call TRBD1 (5 bases). The TCR originated in a woman aged 25 to 39 in good health and CMV-seropositive. The CDR3: CAWSGRGWSQPQHF. The CDR3 nucleotides are TGTGCCTGGAGCGGAAGGGGATGGAGTCAGCCCCAGCATTTT.